The clone carrying this T cell receptor beta chain has just one count. Treatment of the sample: preoperative locoregional IRX-2 cytokine immunotherapy. Patients received preoperative, locoregional IRX-2 cytokine immunotherapy in a phase Ib study. TCRdb's copy holds only in-frame clones and misses some; the assay was immunoSEQ multiplex PCR. The sample includes around 62,000 clones, roughly 95% of them seen just once. This record belongs to a study of preoperative IRX-2 immunotherapy in early breast cancer. In germline, CDR1 is SGHTA, CDR2 FQGTGA. The J segment lost 0 bases and the V segment lost 3 bases, leaving 4 bases of the junction unmatched. This CDR3 is 17 amino acids long.

The TCR originated in a human donor with breast cancer. V gene TRBV7-3 combines with J gene TRBJ2-6; 8 bases line up with TRBD1. The specimen was taken from a patient treated with IRX-2 immunotherapy. CDR3 coding DNA: TGTGCCAGCAGCTTGACAGGGGCGAGCTCTGGGGCCAACGTCCTGACTTTC. This codes for CASSLTGASSGANVLTF. Together with reference TRBV7-3 and TRBJ2-6, the CDR3 gives the full variable domain: GAGVSQTPSNKVTEKGKYVELRCDPISGHTALYWYRQSLGQGPEFLIYFQGTGAADDSGLPNDRFFAVRPEGSVSTLKIQRTERGDSAVYLCASSLTGASSGANVLTFGAGSRLTVL.